This T cell receptor (beta chain) was recorded in a study of blood T cell repertoires in COVID-19. The CDR3 has 13 residues. Trimming took 4 bases from V and 2 from J, leaving 9 bases between them. From germline, CDR1 is SNHLY and CDR2 FYNNEI. The data were produced by immunoSEQ multiplex PCR, yet TCRdb's version contains in-frame clones alone and is incomplete. Of some 99,000 clones in the sample, 70% to 80% were seen once. What was sequenced was peripheral blood. V usage is TRBV2 and J usage is TRBJ2-7; tentatively, D is TRBD1 (5 bases). This TCR derives from a man aged 65-85 years with acute or convalescent COVID-19. CDR3 region: CASSGGTTYEQYF. Written as DNA, the CDR3 is TGTGCCAGCAGTGGGGGCACCACCTACGAGCAGTACTTC.